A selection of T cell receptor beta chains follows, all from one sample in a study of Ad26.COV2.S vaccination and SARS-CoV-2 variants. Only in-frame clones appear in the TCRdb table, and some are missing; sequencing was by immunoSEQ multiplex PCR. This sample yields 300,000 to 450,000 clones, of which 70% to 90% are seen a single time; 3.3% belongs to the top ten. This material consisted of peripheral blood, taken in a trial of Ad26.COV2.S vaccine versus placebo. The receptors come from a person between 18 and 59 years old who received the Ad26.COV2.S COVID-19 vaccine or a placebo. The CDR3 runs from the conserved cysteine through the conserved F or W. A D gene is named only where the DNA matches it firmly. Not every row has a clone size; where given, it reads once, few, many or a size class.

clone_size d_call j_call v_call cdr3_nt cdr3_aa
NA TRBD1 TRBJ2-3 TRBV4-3 TGCGCCAGCAGCCAAGGGGACAGGGGCACAGATACGCAGTATTTT CASSQGDRGTDTQYF
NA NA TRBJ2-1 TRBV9 TGTGCCAGCAGCGTAGTTAGTAGGGCCCGGGACAATGAGCAGTTCTTC CASSVVSRARDNEQFF
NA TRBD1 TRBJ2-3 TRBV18 TGTGCCAGCTCACCAGATCATGGGACAGGTTTTCATTTT CASSPDHGTGFHF
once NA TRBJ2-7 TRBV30 TGTGCCTGGAGTTCCGGGGACGAGCAGTACTTC CAWSSGDEQYF
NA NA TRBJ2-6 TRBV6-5 TGTGCCAGCATGCGGGCTGGGGCCAACGTCCTGACTTTC CASMRAGANVLTF
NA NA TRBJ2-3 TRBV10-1 TGCGCCAGCAGCGGGACCGGTAGGAAAAGCACAGATACGCAGTATTTT CASSGTGRKSTDTQYF
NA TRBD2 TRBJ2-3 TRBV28 TGTGCCAGCAGCCCTACTAGCGGGAGGGGGGCAGATACGCAGTATTTT CASSPTSGRGADTQYF
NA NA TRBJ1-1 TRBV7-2 TGTGCCAGCAGCTTAGAGGGCACAAACACTGAAGCTTTCTTT CASSLEGTNTEAFF
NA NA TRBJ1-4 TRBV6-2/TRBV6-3 TGTGCCAGCAGCCAACCTGGGCAAAAACTGTTTTTT CASSQPGQKLFF
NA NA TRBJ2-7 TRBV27 TGTGCCAGCAGTTTTCAGGGAGAGGGCTCCTACGAGCAGTACTTC CASSFQGEGSYEQYF
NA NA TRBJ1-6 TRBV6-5 TGTGCCAGCAGCCGAGCCGACGTCGGATCACCCCTCCACTTT CASSRADVGSPLHF
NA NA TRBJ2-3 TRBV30 TGTGCCTGGAGTGTATGGGGGCGCACAGATACGCAGTATTTT CAWSVWGRTDTQYF
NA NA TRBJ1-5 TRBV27 TGTGCCAGCAGTCTCGGGGTTCATCAGCCCCAGCATTTT CASSLGVHQPQHF
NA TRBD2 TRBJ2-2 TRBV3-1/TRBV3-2 TGTGCCAGCAGCCCCGTGATAGCGGGGGCCCTGAACACCGGGGAGCTGTTTTTT CASSPVIAGALNTGELFF
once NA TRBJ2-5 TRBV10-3 TGTGCCACTCTTGGACTGGAAGAGACCCAGTACTTC CATLGLEETQYF
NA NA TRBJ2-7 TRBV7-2 TGTGCCAGCAGCTTAGCGCGCGGAAGCAGCCCCTACGAGCAGTACTTC CASSLARGSSPYEQYF
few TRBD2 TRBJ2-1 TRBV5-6 TGTGCCAGCAGCTTCGGTCCCGGACTAGAGCTGTTCTTC CASSFGPGLELFF
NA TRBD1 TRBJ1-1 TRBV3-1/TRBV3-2 TGTGCCAGCAGCCAAGGACAGGGGAAAATTGAAGCTTTCTTT CASSQGQGKIEAFF
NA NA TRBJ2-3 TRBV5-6 TGTGCCAGCAGCTTGGGGGCGGGGTCATTTGATACGCAGTATTTT CASSLGAGSFDTQYF
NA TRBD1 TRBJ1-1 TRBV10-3 TGTGCCATGGGACAGGGGACTGACACTGAAGCTTTCTTT CAMGQGTDTEAFF
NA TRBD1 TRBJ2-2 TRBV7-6 TGTGCCAGCAGCTTAGCGGAAGGGGGCAGCACCGGGGAGCTGTTTTTT CASSLAEGGSTGELFF
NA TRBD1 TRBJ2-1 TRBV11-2 TGTGCCACCATCGTGGACAGGGGTAAAAATGAGCAGTTCTTC CATIVDRGKNEQFF
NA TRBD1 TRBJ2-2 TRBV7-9 TGTGCCAGCAGCTTAGTCTCGGGACAGGTGAACACCGGGGAGCTGTTTTTT CASSLVSGQVNTGELFF
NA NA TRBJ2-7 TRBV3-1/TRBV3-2 TGTGCCAGCAGCCCCACGGAGGGGGTGTACGAGCAGTACTTC CASSPTEGVYEQYF
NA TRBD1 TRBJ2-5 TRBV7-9 TGTGCCAGCAGCTTAACCACAGGGGGCCAAGAGACCCAGTACTTC CASSLTTGGQETQYF
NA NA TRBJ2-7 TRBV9 TGTGCCAGCAGCCCCACGATTGGACTGTCCGACGAGCAGTACTTC CASSPTIGLSDEQYF
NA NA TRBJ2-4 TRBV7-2 TGTGCCAGCAGCCCCATTGGGGAAAACATTCAGTACTTC CASSPIGENIQYF
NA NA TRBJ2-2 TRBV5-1 TGCGCCAGCAGCTTGGCGGCGGATCCCGTCTCTCCCGGGGAGCTGTTTTTT CASSLAADPVSPGELFF
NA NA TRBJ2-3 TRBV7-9 TGTGCCAGCAGCGGCAACCGTAGGGTTTTAGATACGCAGTATTTT CASSGNRRVLDTQYF
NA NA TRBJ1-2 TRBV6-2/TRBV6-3 TGTGCCAGCAGTTACTTAGGGAAGGATGGCTACACCTTC CASSYLGKDGYTF
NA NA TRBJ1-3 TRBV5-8 TGTGCCAGCAGCTTCGTAGCTTCCTCTGGAAACACCATATATTTT CASSFVASSGNTIYF
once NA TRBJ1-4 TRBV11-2 TGTGCCAGCAGCGTAGCATCTACACGGGGGGAAAAACTGTTTTTT CASSVASTRGEKLFF
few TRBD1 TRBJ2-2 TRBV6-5 TGTGCCAGCAGGGGGGACAGGGGGCAGGTCGGGGAGCTGTTTTTT CASRGDRGQVGELFF
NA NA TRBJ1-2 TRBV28 TGTGCCAGCAGTTTAGAGGGGGGGTTGAGGGGCTACACCTTC CASSLEGGLRGYTF
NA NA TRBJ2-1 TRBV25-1 TGTGCCAGTTCAGCGGAGGGGGGTGGATACAATGAGCAGTTCTTC CASSAEGGGYNEQFF
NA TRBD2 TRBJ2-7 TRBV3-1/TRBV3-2 TGTGCCAGCATCCTCCCCGCCGGGACAGGGTTCACTAGCGGGAGCCACGAGCAGTACTTC CASILPAGTGFTSGSHEQYF
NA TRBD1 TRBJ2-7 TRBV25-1 TGTGCCAGCAGTGTTCCTACAGGGGCCGGAGTAGCTGTCTACGAGCAGTACTTC CASSVPTGAGVAVYEQYF
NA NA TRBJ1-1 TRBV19 TGTGCCAGTAGTATAGATCCCGTCGAGAGAGCTTTCTTT CASSIDPVERAFF
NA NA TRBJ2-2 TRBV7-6 TGTGCCAGCAGCTTCCGCCAGCAGGGGATTGGGTACACCGGGGAGCTGTTTTTT CASSFRQQGIGYTGELFF
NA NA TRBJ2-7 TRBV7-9 TGTGCCAGCAGCTTTACGGGGCCCTCCTACGAGCAGTACTTC CASSFTGPSYEQYF
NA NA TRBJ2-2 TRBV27 TGTGCCAGCAGTAAACTCGCAGGAGGGGAGACCGGGGAGCTGTTTTTT CASSKLAGGETGELFF
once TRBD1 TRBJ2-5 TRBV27 TGTGCCAGCAGTTCCCAGGGGGCCCAAGAGACCCAGTACTTC CASSSQGAQETQYF
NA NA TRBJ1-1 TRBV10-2 TGCGCCAGCAGTGTAGGGGTGGGGAGGGCCGGTAGCACTGAAGCTTTCTTT CASSVGVGRAGSTEAFF
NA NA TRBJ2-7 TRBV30 TGTGCCTGGAGTCCCAACCAATACGAGCAGTACTTC CAWSPNQYEQYF
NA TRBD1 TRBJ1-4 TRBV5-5 TGTGCCAGCAGCTTGTGGGCAGGGGGTGCTAATGAAAAACTGTTTTTT CASSLWAGGANEKLFF
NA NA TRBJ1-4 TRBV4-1 TGCGCCAGCCGGAGGGTACGGACGAATGAAAAACTGTTTTTT CASRRVRTNEKLFF
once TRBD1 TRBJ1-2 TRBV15 TGTGCCACCAGCAGAGGTGCGGGACAGTGGCGGGCTAACTATGGCTACACCTTC CATSRGAGQWRANYGYTF
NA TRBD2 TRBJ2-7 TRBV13 TGTGCCAGCAGCTTCGGGACTAGCCGCTACGAGCAGTACTTC CASSFGTSRYEQYF
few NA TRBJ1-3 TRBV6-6 TGTGCCAGCAGTTATTCCAGGGGCGCTTCTGGAAACACCATATATTTT CASSYSRGASGNTIYF
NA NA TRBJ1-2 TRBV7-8 TGTGCCAGCAGCTTGTCACCGTTAAACTATGGCTACACCTTC CASSLSPLNYGYTF
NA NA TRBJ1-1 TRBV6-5 TGTGCCAGCAGTCGGATCAGGGGAACTGAAGCTTTCTTT CASSRIRGTEAFF
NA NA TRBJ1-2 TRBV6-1 TGTGCCAGCAGTGAATTGCGGGGGCGCGCGGACTATGGCTACACCTTC CASSELRGRADYGYTF
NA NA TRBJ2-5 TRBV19 TGTGCCAGTAGTATACCGGGTCAAGAGACCCAGTACTTC CASSIPGQETQYF
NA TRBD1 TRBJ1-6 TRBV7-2 TGTGCCAGCAGCCCAGGGACAGTTTTATCCTATAATTCACCCCTCCACTTT CASSPGTVLSYNSPLHF
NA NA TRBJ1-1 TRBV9 TGTGCCAGCAGTTCAGGGGCGGACACTGAAGCTTTCTTT CASSSGADTEAFF
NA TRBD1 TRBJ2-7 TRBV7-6 TGTGCCAGCAGCAGGTTAACAGGGGGCACCTACGAGCAGTACTTC CASSRLTGGTYEQYF
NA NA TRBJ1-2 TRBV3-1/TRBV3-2 TGTGCCAGCAGCCCAAGCGGGGGGTCGGGCTATGGCTACACCTTC CASSPSGGSGYGYTF
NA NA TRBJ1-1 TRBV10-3 TGTGCCATCAGTGAAAGCGGCACTGAAGCTTTCTTT CAISESGTEAFF
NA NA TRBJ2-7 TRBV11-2 TGTGCCAGCAGCTTAGACGTAAGCTCCTACGAGCAGTACTTC CASSLDVSSYEQYF
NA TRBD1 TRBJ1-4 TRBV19 TGTGCCAGTAGTACGGACAGGTTTAATGAAAAACTGTTTTTT CASSTDRFNEKLFF